This passage covers 32 T cell receptor beta chains from one sample sequenced in a study of blood T cell repertoires in COVID-19. Sequencing was performed with immunoSEQ multiplex PCR; in TCRdb, only in-frame clones are kept and a portion is missing. Among about 190,000 clones listed, approximately 88% were seen once. The sequenced sample consisted of peripheral blood. The receptors were sampled from a man aged 35-49 years with acute or convalescent COVID-19.

The chain joins TRBV25-1 to TRBJ1-1, with 8 bases that match TRBD1. Per the germline V gene, CDR1 is MGHDK and CDR2 is SYGVNS. Trimming took 3 bases from V and 2 from J; bases not matched to a gene: 5. The CDR3 sequence is 15 residues long. CDR3 nucleotide sequence: TGTGCCAGCAGTGATCCCGGGACAGGAAACACTGAAGCTTTCTTT. Protein product: CASSDPGTGNTEAFF.

V is TRBV5-1 and J is TRBJ2-5, with 7 bases that match TRBD2. V lost 6 bases and J lost 2; bases outside the gene matches: 7. The CDR3 has 14 amino acids. CDR1 SGHRS and CDR2 YFSETQ come from the germline V gene. CDR3 loop: CASTRGGDQETQYF. The CDR3 DNA is TGCGCCAGCACCCGGGGAGGGGATCAAGAGACCCAGTACTTC.

The chain recombines TRBV5-6 with TRBJ1-2, with D perhaps TRBD1 (5 bases). The CDR3 spans 15 residues. Trimming stripped 0 bases from V and 7 bases from J, with 16 bases between. Germline V gives CDR1 SGHDT, CDR2 YYEEEE. CDR3 DNA: TGTGCCAGCAGCTTGGCAGGGAGGGTCCGTAGTGGCTACACCTTC. It translates to CASSLAGRVRSGYTF.

The chain joins TRBV30 to TRBJ2-3, with 14 bases aligning to TRBD2. V trimming: 2 bases; J trimming: 6 bases; junction bases outside the gene matches: 7. This CDR3 contains 16 residues. Looked up from germline, CDR1 is GTSNPN and CDR2 is SVGIG (reference sequence). CDR3 nucleotide sequence: TGTGCCTGGAGTAGGGGACTAGCGGGGGCTTGGGATACGCAGTATTTT. Amino acid sequence: CAWSRGLAGAWDTQYF. Full variable domain (outside the CDR3, taken from reference TRBV30 and TRBJ2-3): SQTIHQWPATLVQPVGSPLSLECTVEGTSNPNLYWYRQAAGRGLQLLFYSVGIGQISSEVPQNLSASRPQDRQFILSSKKLLLSDSGFYLCAWSRGLAGAWDTQYFGPGTRLTVL.

This clone was seen more than once but under ten times. The chain has TRBV5-1 and TRBJ1-6; D is unclear. Per the germline V gene, CDR1 is SGHRS and CDR2 is YFSETQ. The length of the CDR3 is 15 residues. V lost 0 bases and J 3 bases, leaving 7 bases between the germline ends. The CDR3 reads CASSLEPGYNSPLHF. In DNA, the CDR3 is TGCGCCAGCAGCTTGGAACCGGGCTATAATTCACCCCTCCACTTT.

The CDR3 loop reads CASSLGGPSQPQHF. CDR3 coding DNA: TGTGCCAGCAGCCTGGGGGGGCCGAGTCAGCCCCAGCATTTT. The rearrangement links TRBV28 to TRBJ1-5; a possible D gene is TRBD1 (6 bases). Germline loops: CDR1 MDHEN, CDR2 SYDVKM. V lost 6 bases to trimming and J lost 6 bases, with 15 bases between them. This CDR3 has 14 residues.

On this clone: Other DNA sequences within the sample encode an identical CDR3. The chain has TRBV12-3 or TRBV12-4 and TRBJ2-5; D ambiguous. CDR3 length: 12 residues. V was shortened by 9 bases and J by 5 bases, with 13 bases between the two germline ends. The CDR3 coding sequence is TGTGCCAGTTCGCCGCAACGGGAGACCCAGTACTTC. It encodes CASSPQRETQYF.

The sample holds one count of this clone. V gene TRBV7-2 combines with J gene TRBJ1-3; no clear D gene. The ends were cut back, 1 base at V and 3 bases at J, with 13 bases in the middle. Germline CDR1 is SGHTA and CDR2 is FQGNSA. This CDR3 region has 16 residues. The CDR3 protein is CASSLGPTEIGNTIYF. The CDR3 bases are TGTGCCAGCAGCTTAGGCCCTACAGAGATTGGAAACACCATATATTTT.

This chain joins TRBV6-2 or TRBV6-3 and TRBJ1-2; 9 bases line up with TRBD1. The CDR3 totals 16 residues. Germline V lookup: CDR1 MNHEY, CDR2 SVGEGT. The V segment lost 2 bases and the J segment 1 base; nucleotides outside the gene matches: 5. As DNA, the CDR3 is TGTGCCAGCAGTTACGGGGACAGGGAGGATAACTATGGCTACACCTTC. Amino acids: CASSYGDREDNYGYTF.

The chain recombines TRBV5-1 with TRBJ1-3; maybe TRBD1 (6 bases). Trimming took 4 bases from V and 0 from J, leaving 11 bases between them. Germline CDR1 and CDR2: SGHRS and YFSETQ. The CDR3 totals 15 residues. The DNA for the CDR3 is TGCGCCAGCAGCGTCGGACAGATCTCTGGAAACACCATATATTTT. Translating it yields CASSVGQISGNTIYF.

The V gene is TRBV2, the J gene TRBJ2-7; D unresolved. Germline V gene lookup returns CDR1 SNHLY and CDR2 FYNNEI. V dropped 2 bases and J dropped 7 bases, with 15 bases sitting between them. The CDR3 loop spans 14 amino acids. The CDR3 DNA is TGTGCCAGCAGTGAAACCCTAGACCAGAGGGAGCAGTACTTC. Translating it yields CASSETLDQREQYF. Variable domain in full (rest from reference TRBV2 and TRBJ2-7): EPEVTQTPSHQVTQMGQEVILRCVPISNHLYFYWYRQILGQKVEFLVSFYNNEISEKSEIFDDQFSVERPDGSNFTLKIRSTKLEDSAMYFCASSETLDQREQYFGPGTRLTVT.

V and J are TRBV5-4 and TRBJ2-2; a possible D gene is TRBD2 (5 bases). The V gene lost 0 bases and the J gene lost 4 bases, with 10 bases spanning the gap. This CDR3 is 15 amino acids long. From germline, CDR1 is SGHNT and CDR2 YYREEE (reference sequence). The CDR3 loop is CASSLGGMGTGELFF. The CDR3 DNA sequence: TGTGCCAGCAGCTTGGGAGGGATGGGCACCGGGGAGCTGTTTTTT.

V is TRBV6-1 and J is TRBJ1-3; 11 nucleotides agree with TRBD1. V lost 3 bases and J lost 3; bases outside the gene matches: 1. Germline CDR1 and CDR2: MNHNS and SASEGT. This CDR3 contains 15 residues. CDR3 in amino acids: CASSEDRGLGNTIYF. The CDR3 nucleotides are TGTGCCAGCAGTGAGGACAGGGGGCTTGGAAACACCATATATTTT.

The rearrangement uses TRBV10-3 and TRBJ2-1, with 11 bases matching TRBD2. CDR3 length equals 17 residues. Per the germline V gene, CDR1 is ENHRY and CDR2 is SYGVKD. V gave up 3 bases and J gave up 2 bases; unmatched junction bases: 6. CDR3 in DNA: TGTGCCATCAGTGACCTGACTAGCGGGGAACCCTACAATGAGCAGTTCTTC. This translates into CAISDLTSGEPYNEQFF.

This clone was detected only once. J is TRBJ1-5 and V is TRBV18; 7 bases line up with TRBD1. Trimming took 0 bases from V and 4 from J; bases not matched to a gene: 6. The CDR3 has 16 amino acids. The germline V gene has CDR1 KGHSH and CDR2 LQKENI. The CDR3 loop reads CASSPPGRGFNQPQHF. CDR3 bases: TGTGCCAGCTCACCACCGGGCAGGGGGTTTAATCAGCCCCAGCATTTT.

This sequence joins TRBV7-9 and TRBJ1-1; the D is unclear. CDR3 size: 14 residues. Germline loops: CDR1 SEHNR, CDR2 FQNEAQ (reference sequence). Between the trimmed V and J ends, which lost 3 bases and 1 base, there was a span of 9 bases. CDR3: CASSFTSGNTEAFF. Written as DNA, the CDR3 is TGTGCCAGCAGCTTTACCTCGGGGAACACTGAAGCTTTCTTT.

V usage is TRBV14 and J usage is TRBJ1-2; no firm D call. Germline assignment: CDR1 SGHDN and CDR2 FVKESK. This CDR3 is built from 15 residues. The germline V and J ends were trimmed by 0 bases and 11 bases, with 19 bases remaining between them. CDR3 amino acids: CASSQDWRSLIGYTF. The CDR3 DNA reads as TGTGCCAGCAGCCAAGATTGGAGGTCGCTAATAGGGTACACCTTC.

This CDR3 is CASSLWDFSGNTIYF. CDR3 sequence (DNA): TGTGCCAGCAGCTTGTGGGACTTCTCTGGAAACACCATATATTTT. V gene TRBV7-2 combines with J gene TRBJ1-3, with TRBD1 as a possible D gene (5 bases). V was clipped by 3 bases and J by 0 bases, with 9 bases between them. The CDR3 has 15 amino acids. From germline, CDR1 is SGHTA and CDR2 FQGNSA.

The chain couples TRBV19 to TRBJ1-4; maybe TRBD1 (5 bases). V gave up 11 bases and J gave up 0 bases, with 19 bases separating them. CDR1 LNHDA and CDR2 SQIVND come from the germline V gene (reference sequence). This CDR3 is built from 16 residues. The CDR3 bases are TGTGCCGCCCGGGGAGGGGTGACACCAACTAATGAAAAACTGTTTTTT. This codes for CAARGGVTPTNEKLFF.

The chain is built from TRBV19 and TRBJ1-2; 8 bases are a match to TRBD1. V shed 4 bases and J 8 bases; nucleotides not matched to a gene: 15. The germline gives CDR1 LNHDA, CDR2 SQIVND (reference sequence). The CDR3 covers 16 residues. The CDR3 bases are TGTGCCAGTAGTACACTAGACTCGACAGGGGTATACGGCTACACCTTC. This translates into CASSTLDSTGVYGYTF.

The chain recombines TRBV3-1 (or the pseudogene TRBV3-2) with TRBJ1-5, with D tentatively TRBD1 (5 bases). The CDR3 runs 15 residues. The V and J ends lost 4 bases and 0 bases respectively, with 10 bases between them. The germline CDR1 and CDR2 sequences are LGHDT and YNNKEL (reference sequence). The CDR3 nucleotides are TGTGCCAGCAGCCCGACAGTTAATAGCAATCAGCCCCAGCATTTT. Translated: CASSPTVNSNQPQHF.

This chain links TRBV15 with TRBJ1-5; D might be TRBD1 (5 bases). V was clipped by 6 bases and J by 3 bases, with 9 bases between them. CDR1 LNHNV and CDR2 YYDKDF come from the germline V gene (reference sequence). This CDR3 comprises 13 residues. The CDR3 nucleotides read TGTGCCACCAGGCCAGGGTCCAATCAGCCCCAGCATTTT. Translating it yields CATRPGSNQPQHF.

This clone was counted between two and nine times. The chain uses TRBV5-1 and TRBJ1-1; TRBD1 agrees at 8 bases. The CDR3 spans 14 residues. The ends lost 4 bases at V and 1 base at J; junction bases unmatched: 3. The germline V gene has CDR1 SGHRS and CDR2 YFSETQ. The CDR3 loop reads CASSVQGGNTEAFF. In DNA form, the CDR3 reads TGCGCCAGCAGCGTACAGGGGGGGAACACTGAAGCTTTCTTT.

This sequence joins TRBV11-3 and TRBJ2-3; D might be TRBD2 (5 bases). Trimming took off 1 base at V and 3 bases at J, with 8 bases between the two ends. The CDR3 has 14 amino acids. Germline V gene lookup returns CDR1 SGHNT and CDR2 YENEEA. The CDR3: CASSLVGLTDTQYF. In DNA form, the CDR3 reads TGTGCCAGCAGCTTAGTAGGACTGACAGATACGCAGTATTTT.

V gene TRBV9 combines with J gene TRBJ2-1, with a weak D call TRBD1 (5 bases). Trimming left V 0 bases short and J 7 bases short, with 17 bases between. This CDR3 is built from 16 residues. CDR1 is SGDLS, CDR2 YYNGEE, per germline. The CDR3 nucleotides read TGTGCCAGCAGCGTAGCTGGGGCCCAAACTCAAAATGAGCAGTTCTTC. Amino acids: CASSVAGAQTQNEQFF. Full variable domain (outside the CDR3, taken from reference TRBV9 and TRBJ2-1): DSGVTQTPKHLITATGQRVTLRCSPRSGDLSVYWYQQSLDQGLQFLIQYYNGEERAKGNILERFSAQQFPDLHSELNLSSLELGDSALYFCASSVAGAQTQNEQFFGPGTRLTVL.

The V call is TRBV6-6, the J call TRBJ1-2; tentatively, D is TRBD1 (6 bases). CDR1 and CDR2 from the germline V gene are MNHNY and SVGAGI (reference sequence). This CDR3 region has 12 residues. Trimming pared 6 bases from V and 5 bases from J, leaving 10 bases between. This CDR3 is CASSRGDYGYTF. In DNA, the CDR3 is TGTGCCAGCAGCAGGGGTGATTATGGCTACACCTTC.

There are a few counts of this clone. The V call is TRBV10-1, the J call TRBJ1-1; D remains unclear. CDR1 and CDR2 from the germline V gene are WNHNN and SYGVQD (reference sequence). This CDR3 has 14 amino acids. Between the trimmed V and J ends, which lost 3 bases and 6 bases, there was a span of 14 bases. The CDR3 reads CASSDDGVRAEAFF. The CDR3 coding sequence is TGCGCCAGCAGTGACGACGGGGTACGTGCTGAAGCTTTCTTT.

J is TRBJ1-1 and V is TRBV2, with no clear D. The CDR3 runs 15 residues. The ends were cut back, 4 bases at V and 0 bases at J, with 12 bases in the middle. Germline CDR1 is SNHLY and CDR2 is FYNNEI. For the CDR3, the DNA is TGTGCCAGCAGTGGAGTGGTGAGAGTGAACACTGAAGCTTTCTTT. Its translation: CASSGVVRVNTEAFF.

The CDR3 is CASSNHQGYTEAFF. DNA for the CDR3: TGTGCCAGCAGCAACCATCAGGGGTACACTGAAGCTTTCTTT. The rearrangement joins TRBV9 to TRBJ1-1, with D maybe TRBD1 (6 bases). V shed 4 bases and J shed 3 bases, with 13 bases lying between them. CDR1 SGDLS and CDR2 YYNGEE come from the germline V gene. The CDR3 runs to 14 residues. The full variable domain, in which reference TRBV9 and TRBJ1-1 provide the parts outside the CDR3, is DSGVTQTPKHLITATGQRVTLRCSPRSGDLSVYWYQQSLDQGLQFLIQYYNGEERAKGNILERFSAQQFPDLHSELNLSSLELGDSALYFCASSNHQGYTEAFFGQGTRLTVV.

Concerning this clone: Additional DNA sequences in this sample encode the identical CDR3. The chain is built from TRBV11-2 and TRBJ1-2; D is unresolved. The CDR3 sequence is 11 residues long. Germline CDR1 SGHAT, CDR2 FQNNGV. V shed 5 bases and J shed 7 bases, with 8 bases lying between them. The CDR3, as DNA: TGTGCCAGCAGCCTCGCGGGTGGCTACACCTTC. The encoded protein is CASSLAGGYTF.

The CDR3 bases are TGTGCCAGCAGTGTTATCGCAGGGGTGCCCCTCTCTGGGGCCAACGTCCTGACTTTC. Protein product: CASSVIAGVPLSGANVLTF. V and J are TRBV6-1 and TRBJ2-6; TRBD1 is a possible D gene (6 bases). The CDR3 sequence is 19 residues long. Trimming took off 4 bases at V and 0 bases at J, with 19 bases between the two ends. The V gene's germline CDR1 is MNHNS and CDR2 SASEGT.

The V and J genes are TRBV5-8 and TRBJ2-1, with D perhaps TRBD2 (6 bases). V dropped 4 bases and J dropped 0 bases, with 14 bases sitting between them. CDR3 length: 16 amino acids. The germline CDR1 and CDR2 sequences are SGHTS and YDEGEE. CDR3 DNA sequence: TGTGCCAGCAGCCCCCGGGGGATGAGCTCCTACAATGAGCAGTTCTTC. It codes for CASSPRGMSSYNEQFF.